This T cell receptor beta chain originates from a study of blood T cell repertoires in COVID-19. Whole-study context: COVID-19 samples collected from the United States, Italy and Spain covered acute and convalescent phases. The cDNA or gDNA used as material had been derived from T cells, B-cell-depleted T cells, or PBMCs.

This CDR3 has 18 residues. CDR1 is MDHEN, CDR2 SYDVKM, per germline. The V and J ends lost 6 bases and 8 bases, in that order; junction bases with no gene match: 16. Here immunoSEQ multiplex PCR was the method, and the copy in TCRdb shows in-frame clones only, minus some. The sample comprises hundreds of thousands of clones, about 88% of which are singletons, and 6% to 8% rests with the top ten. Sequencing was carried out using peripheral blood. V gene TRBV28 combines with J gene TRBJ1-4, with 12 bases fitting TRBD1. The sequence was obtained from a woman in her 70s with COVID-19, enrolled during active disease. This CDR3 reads CASRSSTGTGGQGEKLFF. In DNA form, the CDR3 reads TGTGCCAGCAGATCCAGCACCGGGACAGGGGGCCAAGGGGAAAAACTGTTTTTT.